The 28 T cell receptor beta chains below all came from one sample that was sequenced in a study of T cell changes during pregnancy in multiple sclerosis. The assay was immunoSEQ multiplex PCR, and TCRdb's table has in-frame clones only and misses some. The table shows about 77,000 clones, with approximately 94% occurring only once. The sequences come from peripheral blood, collected after pregnancy. These receptors were collected from a female donor in good health, enrolled as a control in a pregnancy study.

The chain is built from TRBV19 and TRBJ2-2, with TRBD2 matching over 13 bases. This CDR3 spans 17 amino acids. Germline V gene sequence: CDR1 LNHDA, CDR2 SQIVND (reference sequence). The trim removed 5 bases at V and 4 bases at J, leaving 7 bases unmatched. CDR3 in DNA: TGTGCCAGTAGTGCGGGACTAGCGGGACCCAGCACCGGGGAGCTGTTTTTT. Protein: CASSAGLAGPSTGELFF.

The J gene is TRBJ2-5, the V gene TRBV15; 8 bases are a match to TRBD2. Germline V gives CDR1 LNHNV, CDR2 YYDKDF (reference sequence). The CDR3 length is 20 residues. V dropped 0 bases and J dropped 2; count of bases not matched to a gene: 17. The CDR3 coding sequence is TGTGCCACCAGCAGAGATTGGGCGGGGGGCGATGAAGACAAACAAGAGACCCAGTACTTC. This encodes CATSRDWAGGDEDKQETQYF.

The chain recombines TRBV7-8 with TRBJ2-3; 8 bases match TRBD2. V was clipped by 6 bases and J by 4 bases; unmatched bases: 9. CDR1 is SGHVS and CDR2 is FQNEAQ in the germline V gene. This CDR3 region has 15 residues. In DNA, the CDR3 is TGTGCCAGCAGGGATGAACGGGGGGGGTCAGATACGCAGTATTTT. This translates into CASRDERGGSDTQYF.

The DNA of the CDR3 is TGTGCCAGCAGTTTATTACGATTAGACTACACCTTC. Amino acids: CASSLLRLDYTF. This chain joins TRBV28 and TRBJ1-2; D gene unclear. This CDR3 comprises 12 residues. Germline V gives CDR1 MDHEN, CDR2 SYDVKM. Trimming cost V 1 base and J 10 bases, with 10 bases left between them.

The chain combines TRBV19 with TRBJ2-5; no reliable D call. Germline lookup yields CDR1 LNHDA and CDR2 SQIVND (reference sequence). Trimming took 3 bases from V and 2 from J, leaving 7 bases between them. The CDR3 consists of 13 residues. CDR3 coding DNA: TGTGCCAGTAGTATGACTCGTCAAGAGACCCAGTACTTC. This gives the protein CASSMTRQETQYF.

The chain employs TRBV11-3 and TRBJ1-1, with D possibly matching TRBD1 (5 bases). The length of the CDR3 is 13 residues. The germline V and J ends were trimmed by 3 bases and 1 base, with 6 bases remaining between them. The germline CDR1 and CDR2 sequences are SGHNT and YENEEA. CDR3 loop: CASSFQGNTEAFF. Written as DNA, the CDR3 is TGTGCCAGCAGCTTTCAGGGGAACACTGAAGCTTTCTTT. Based on the CDR3 plus reference TRBV11-3 and TRBJ1-1, the full variable domain is EAGVVQSPRYKIIEKKQPVAFWCNPISGHNTLYWYLQNLGQGPELLIRYENEEAVDDSQLPKDRFSAERLKGVDSTLKIQPAELGDSAVYLCASSFQGNTEAFFGQGTRLTVV.

This chain joins TRBV2 and TRBJ1-3; D gene ambiguous. Germline lookup yields CDR1 SNHLY and CDR2 FYNNEI. CDR3 size: 15 residues. V lost 3 bases and J lost 0, with 9 bases in between. Written as DNA, the CDR3 is TGTGCCAGCAGTGATCAGATGGTCTCTGGAAACACCATATATTTT. This codes for CASSDQMVSGNTIYF.

The V gene is TRBV6-6, the J gene TRBJ1-2; D possibly corresponds to TRBD1 (6 bases). CDR3 length: 12 residues. The germline V gene has CDR1 MNHNY and CDR2 SVGAGI (reference sequence). V lost 11 bases, J lost 4 bases, and 14 bases lay in between. DNA of the CDR3: TGTGCCGGCGGGGGACACCTCTATGGCTACACCTTC. Its translation is CAGGGHLYGYTF.

The rearrangement uses TRBV14 and TRBJ2-2, with 10 bases that match TRBD1. J was trimmed by 7 bases and V by 3 bases; bases with no gene match: 11. The length of the CDR3 is 17 residues. CDR1 and CDR2 from the germline V gene are SGHDN and FVKESK. The CDR3 is CASSHPRGTGESGELFF. In nucleotides, the CDR3 is TGTGCCAGCAGCCACCCCCGGGGGACAGGGGAAAGCGGGGAGCTGTTTTTT.

J is TRBJ1-4 and V is TRBV4-3, with D perhaps matching TRBD1 (6 bases). The CDR3 extends over 15 amino acids. V gave up 0 bases and J gave up 8 bases, with 13 bases separating them. Germline CDR1 reads LGHNA; CDR2 reads YSLEER. Here the CDR3 DNA reads TGCGCCAGCAGCCAAGAGCACAGGGTCAGGGAAAAACTGTTTTTT. It codes for CASSQEHRVREKLFF.

The rearrangement links TRBV9 to TRBJ2-2; 7 nucleotides agree with TRBD2. Germline CDR1 and CDR2: SGDLS and YYNGEE. The CDR3 length is 15 residues. The V segment lost 0 bases and the J segment 6 bases; nucleotides outside the gene matches: 5. CDR3 sequence reads: CASSVVDSGSGELFF. CDR3 DNA sequence: TGTGCCAGCAGCGTAGTGGATAGCGGGTCCGGGGAGCTGTTTTTT.

The chain uses TRBV6-6 and TRBJ2-5, with D unclear. Germline values: CDR1 MNHNY, CDR2 SVGAGI (reference sequence). This CDR3 has 12 residues. Trimming pared 5 bases from V and 2 bases from J, leaving 6 bases between. CDR3 coding DNA: TGTGCCAGCAGTCCAACACAAGAGACCCAGTACTTC. It translates to CASSPTQETQYF.

The chain joins TRBV30 to TRBJ1-2; no firm D call. The germline V gene encodes CDR1 GTSNPN and CDR2 SVGIG (reference sequence). This CDR3 region has 11 residues. Trimming took off 3 bases at V and 8 bases at J, with 10 bases between the two ends. For the CDR3, the DNA is TGTGCCTGGAGAGGCCAGGCGGGCTACACCTTC. It encodes CAWRGQAGYTF. Based on the CDR3 plus reference TRBV30 and TRBJ1-2, the full variable domain is SQTIHQWPATLVQPVGSPLSLECTVEGTSNPNLYWYRQAAGRGLQLLFYSVGIGQISSEVPQNLSASRPQDRQFILSSKKLLLSDSGFYLCAWRGQAGYTFGSGTRLTVV.

The chain recombines TRBV29-1 with TRBJ2-1; D is unclear. The V and J ends lost 5 bases and 3 bases respectively, with 14 bases between them. CDR1 and CDR2 from the germline V gene are SQVTM and ANQGSEA. The CDR3 totals 14 residues. The CDR3 sequence is CSVLTLGLYNEQFF. The CDR3 DNA follows: TGCAGCGTTCTGACTCTAGGTCTCTACAATGAGCAGTTCTTC.

The chain joins TRBV27 to TRBJ1-5; D is perhaps TRBD1 (5 bases). The CDR3 contains 14 residues. Trimming left V 2 bases short and J 6 bases short, with 11 bases between. Germline loops: CDR1 MNHEY, CDR2 SMNVEV (reference sequence). In DNA, the CDR3 is TGTGCCAGCAGTTTAGGGGGGATGGGTCAGCCCCAGCATTTT. Translating gives CASSLGGMGQPQHF.

The CDR3 protein is CASSLTGPKSPLHF. For the CDR3, the DNA is TGTGCCAGCAGCCTGACAGGCCCAAAGTCACCCCTCCACTTT. The genes are TRBV7-3 and TRBJ1-6; tentative D call: TRBD1 (6 bases). Germline assignment: CDR1 SGHTA and CDR2 FQGTGA. This CDR3 contains 14 residues. Trimming removed 5 bases at V and 10 bases at J, with 15 bases between.

The rearrangement uses TRBV28 and TRBJ1-5; a weak D match, TRBD1 (5 bases). Per the germline V gene, CDR1 is MDHEN and CDR2 is SYDVKM. Trimming left V 5 bases short and J 4 bases short, with 21 bases between. This CDR3 contains 17 residues. The CDR3 sequence: CASSPQTDYFKNQPQHF. CDR3 DNA sequence: TGTGCCAGCAGTCCACAGACAGATTACTTTAAGAATCAGCCCCAGCATTTT.

The V and J genes are TRBV15 and TRBJ2-3, with TRBD2 identical over 9 bases. The trim removed 2 bases at V and 0 bases at J, leaving 3 bases unmatched. The CDR3 contains 16 residues. The germline CDR1 and CDR2 sequences are LNHNV and YYDKDF (reference sequence). CDR3 DNA sequence: TGTGCCACCAGCAGAAGAGCGGGGGGAAGCACAGATACGCAGTATTTT. Protein: CATSRRAGGSTDTQYF.

This clone showed up just once. The CDR3 DNA reads as TGTGCCAGCAGCTCCCCGGGACAGGGGGCGCGGATCTATGGCTACACCTTC. Its translation: CASSSPGQGARIYGYTF. The chain employs TRBV13 and TRBJ1-2; 12 positions agree with TRBD1. The CDR3 extends over 17 amino acids. Germline CDR1 and CDR2: PRHDT and FYEKMQ (reference sequence). Trimming cost V 4 bases and J 4 bases; bases outside gene matches: 10.

The chain uses TRBV18 and TRBJ2-1; 8 nucleotides agree with TRBD1. CDR3 size: 15 residues. CDR1 and CDR2 from the germline V gene are KGHSH and LQKENI. With V trimmed by 4 bases and J by 5 bases, 7 bases remained unmatched. The CDR3 DNA follows: TGTGCCAGCTCACTCACCGGGACAGGCCACAATGAGCAGTTCTTC. Translating it yields CASSLTGTGHNEQFF. The full variable domain, in which reference TRBV18 and TRBJ2-1 provide the parts outside the CDR3, is NAGVMQNPRHLVRRRGQEARLRCSPMKGHSHVYWYRQLPEEGLKFMVYLQKENIIDESGMPKERFSAEFPKEGPSILRIQQVVRGDSAAYFCASSLTGTGHNEQFFGPGTRLTVL.

The V and J genes are TRBV28 and TRBJ2-7, with 7 bases matching TRBD1. The V and J ends lost 6 bases and 2 bases, in that order; junction bases with no gene match: 10. The CDR3 has 15 residues. Germline lookup yields CDR1 MDHEN and CDR2 SYDVKM. The CDR3 nucleotides read TGTGCCAGCAGCCCGGGACAGCAGACAACCTACGAGCAGTACTTC. This encodes CASSPGQQTTYEQYF.

V gene TRBV6-5 combines with J gene TRBJ2-1, with 8 bases matching TRBD2. After removal of 5 bases from V and 7 bases from J, the junction contained 10 bases not matched to a gene. This CDR3 spans 15 amino acids. Germline CDR1 reads MNHEY; CDR2 reads SVGAGI. The CDR3 reads CASSQGGGTRNEQFF. CDR3 DNA sequence: TGTGCCAGCAGTCAAGGCGGGGGGACTAGGAATGAGCAGTTCTTC.

The V call is TRBV7-9, the J call TRBJ2-5; TRBD2 agrees at 9 bases. Germline assignment: CDR1 SEHNR and CDR2 FQNEAQ (reference sequence). The CDR3 covers 16 residues. V lost 1 base to trimming and J lost 6 bases; unmatched junction nucleotides: 9. The CDR3 protein is CASSLVLSGGAKTQYF. CDR3 in DNA: TGTGCCAGCAGCTTAGTTCTTAGCGGGGGAGCAAAGACCCAGTACTTC. Supplemented by reference TRBV7-9 and TRBJ2-5, the full variable domain reads DTGVSQNPRHKITKRGQNVTFRCDPISEHNRLYWYRQTLGQGPEFLTYFQNEAQLEKSRLLSDRFSAERPKGSFSTLEIQRTEQGDSAMYLCASSLVLSGGAKTQYFGPGTRLLVL.

J is TRBJ2-1 and V is TRBV5-1; D remains ambiguous. Germline V gene sequence: CDR1 SGHRS, CDR2 YFSETQ. This CDR3 region has 20 residues. V was trimmed by 4 bases and J by 8 bases, leaving 34 bases between them. The CDR3 reads CASSPAPVWVGFGLYYEQFF. CDR3 in DNA: TGCGCCAGCAGCCCGGCCCCGGTGTGGGTTGGGTTCGGGTTATATTATGAGCAGTTCTTC.

The gene calls are TRBV15 and TRBJ2-2, with 7 bases matching TRBD2. Germline lookup yields CDR1 LNHNV and CDR2 YYDKDF (reference sequence). After removal of 1 base from V and 5 bases from J, the junction contained 7 bases not matched to a gene. This CDR3 contains 16 residues. The CDR3 loop is CATSRGGRGRTGELFF. DNA for the CDR3: TGTGCCACCAGCAGAGGGGGGAGGGGCAGAACCGGGGAGCTGTTTTTT.

CDR3 sequence (DNA): TGTGCCAGCATTCTAGCGGGACTCGTGTATACGCAGTATTTT. Its protein product is CASILAGLVYTQYF. The V call is TRBV6-1, the J call TRBJ2-3; 9 bases are a match to TRBD2. Germline assignment: CDR1 MNHNS and CDR2 SASEGT. The CDR3 sequence is 14 residues long. V lost 7 bases, J lost 7 bases, and 9 bases stayed unmatched.

The CDR3 spells CASSEYRLATDTQYF. The CDR3 DNA follows: TGTGCCAGCAGTGAATATAGACTAGCCACAGATACGCAGTATTTT. V gene TRBV2 combines with J gene TRBJ2-3, with 7 bases lining up with TRBD2. In germline, CDR1 is SNHLY, CDR2 FYNNEI. The CDR3 sequence is 15 residues long. J was trimmed by 2 bases and V by 2 bases; bases with no gene match: 4.

The chain links TRBV6-5 to TRBJ1-2, with 10 bases matching TRBD1. V dropped 8 bases and J dropped 7; count of bases not matched to a gene: 13. CDR3 length equals 15 residues. Germline V lookup: CDR1 MNHEY, CDR2 SVGAGI. Here the CDR3 reads CASLRDRGFAGGYTF. In DNA form, the CDR3 reads TGTGCCAGCCTCCGGGACAGGGGCTTTGCGGGTGGCTACACCTTC.